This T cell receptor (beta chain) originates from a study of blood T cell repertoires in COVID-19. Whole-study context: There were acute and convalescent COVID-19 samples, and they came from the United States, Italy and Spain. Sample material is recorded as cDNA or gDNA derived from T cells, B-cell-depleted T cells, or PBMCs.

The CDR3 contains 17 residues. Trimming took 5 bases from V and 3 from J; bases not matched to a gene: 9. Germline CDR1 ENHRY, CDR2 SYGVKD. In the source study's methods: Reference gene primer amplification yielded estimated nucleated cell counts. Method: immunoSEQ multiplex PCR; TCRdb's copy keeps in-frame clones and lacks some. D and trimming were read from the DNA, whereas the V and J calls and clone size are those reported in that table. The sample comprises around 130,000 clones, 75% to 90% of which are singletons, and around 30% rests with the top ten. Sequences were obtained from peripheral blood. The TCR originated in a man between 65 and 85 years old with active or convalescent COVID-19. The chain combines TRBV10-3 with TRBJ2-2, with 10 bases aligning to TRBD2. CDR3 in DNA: TGTGCCATCAGTCTAGCGGGAGTGTTTCGTGACACCGGGGAGCTGTTTTTT. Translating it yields CAISLAGVFRDTGELFF.